The source of this T cell receptor (beta chain) is a study of regulatory T cells in long-lasting Graves disease. Overall study findings and caveats: Lower TCR diversity characterized persistent Graves' patients relative to newly diagnosed patients.

As to time point: newly diagnosed GD, antithyroid drugs for less than 3 months. The authors made the TCR library using RNA they extracted from PBMCs. The peripheral blood volume drawn was about 9 milliliters, and it was collected into EDTA tubes. In regard to this clonotype: What it binds is unknown.

For TCR beta, libraries came from iRepertoire HTBI primers and Arm-PCR of CDR3 regions. TCRdb re-analysed the multiplex PCR reads in MiXCR, keeping a single row per CDR3 protein. The profile shows around 450,000 distinct CDR3 sequences, 15% of them singletons. Unmatched junction bases numbered 9, after V lost 7 bases and J lost 8 bases. The CDR3 covers 14 residues. Per germline, CDR1 LNHDA and CDR2 SQIVND (reference sequence). Another study also made use of these data, one on T cells in Graves' hyperthyroidism and ophthalmopathy. As that report states: Thyroid ultrasound and orbital computed tomography, with clinical symptoms and serum thyroxine and TRAb, informed diagnoses. Appearing also in blood were most of the thyroid clonotypes expanded above 0.001.

This TCR was recovered from a young woman with Graves disease. This chain joins TRBV19 and TRBJ2-4; TRBD1 aligns across 9 bases. The sample consisted of peripheral blood mononuclear cells (PBMCs), taken at new diagnosis, from a patient treated with antithyroid drugs. The CDR3 region has the DNA TGTGCCAGTACCGCGGGACAGGGATTGGACATTCAGTACTTC. This translates into CASTAGQGLDIQYF.